Sequencing of this T cell receptor (beta chain) was carried out in a study of molecular identifiers for immune sequencing clone quantification. Study-wide results and limits: Beyond 20 RNA copies, clones held over 98% of effector molecules, compared with under 1% in naive cells.

TCRdb redid the calling of the PCR reads with MiXCR, one entry per CDR3 protein. Of 75,000 to 95,000 distinct CDR3 sequences listed, 20% to 30% are singletons. CDR1 and CDR2 (germline): MNHEY, SMNVEV (reference sequence). There are 13 residues in the CDR3. Losses at the gene ends were 4 bases for V and 4 bases for J; bases not matched to a gene: 3. Naive CD8 T cell sorting was performed on the CD8+CD4-CCR7+CD45RA+ phenotype. Comments on this clonotype: As yet, its antigen is unknown.

This receptor was obtained from a human donor in good health. Some libraries in this study had Jurkat cell RNA spiked in. The V and J genes are TRBV27 and TRBJ1-2; TRBD1 aligns across 7 bases. Sequencing input: naive CD8+ T cells from blood, with Jurkat cell RNA spiked in. Specified subset: FACS-sorted CD8+CD4-CCR7+CD45RA+ naive T cells. The CDR3 DNA sequence: TGTGCCAGCAGTTCAGGGGGGCCCTATGGCTACACCTTC. The encoded protein is CASSSGGPYGYTF.